These 26 T cell receptor beta chains originate from one sample sequenced in a study of spatial heterogeneity in lung cancer. Each CDR3 protein gets one entry after TCRdb re-called the 5' RACE reads with MiXCR. The sample consists of about 10,000 distinct CDR3 sequences, 6.1% of them appearing once. This sample's time point: sample taken at primary tumor resection. Sequencing was performed on normal lung tissue next to the tumor, taken at surgery. The receptors stem from a male donor with early-stage non-small cell lung cancer.

This clonotype was seen ten or more times. This sequence joins TRBV20-1 and TRBJ2-7; D is possibly TRBD2 (6 bases). This CDR3 is 14 amino acids long. Germline V lookup: CDR1 DFQATT, CDR2 SNEGSKA (reference sequence). With 5 bases removed from V and 0 bases from J, the gap between germline ends came to 14 bases. CDR3 amino acids: CSAGGTASSYEQYF. The DNA for the CDR3 is TGCAGTGCTGGCGGGACGGCCAGCTCCTACGAGCAGTACTTC.

This clonotype was counted many times. The rearrangement links TRBV9 to TRBJ2-3; TRBD1 or TRBD2 may be the D gene (5 bases each). The length of the CDR3 is 11 residues. Germline values: CDR1 SGDLS, CDR2 YYNGEE. The V end was cut by 10 bases, the J end by 6 bases, with 12 bases between. In DNA, the CDR3 is TGTGCCTCCGGGGACGTGGATACGCAGTATTTT. It yields the protein CASGDVDTQYF.

This clonotype has ten or more counts. The V gene is TRBV4-3, the J gene TRBJ2-2; TRBD1 might be the D (6 bases). This CDR3 is 16 amino acids long. Trimming took off 1 base at V and 5 bases at J, with 14 bases between the two ends. Germline V CDR1 and CDR2: LGHNA, YSLEER. The CDR3 region is CASSQGAGTSTGELFF. DNA for the CDR3: TGCGCCAGCAGCCAAGGGGCCGGGACATCTACCGGGGAGCTGTTTTTT.

This clonotype was counted ten times or more. The DNA for the CDR3 is TGTGCCAGCAGCTTATGGGTTGCAGATACGCAGTATTTT. This translates into CASSLWVADTQYF. J is TRBJ2-3 and V is TRBV7-2; D is undetermined. This CDR3 comprises 13 residues. V lost 2 bases and J lost 4, with 7 bases in between. Per the germline V gene, CDR1 is SGHTA and CDR2 is FQGNSA.

At least ten counts were recorded for this clonotype. V and J are TRBV13 and TRBJ2-5; no clear D gene. The germline V gene encodes CDR1 PRHDT and CDR2 FYEKMQ (reference sequence). The CDR3 covers 12 residues. The germline V and J ends were trimmed by 3 bases and 7 bases, with 9 bases remaining between them. The CDR3 is CASSFQDGTQYF. For the CDR3, the DNA is TGTGCCAGCAGCTTCCAGGACGGGACCCAGTACTTC.

This clonotype was found many times. The genes are TRBV11-2 and TRBJ2-1, with D perhaps assigned TRBD1 or TRBD2 (6 bases each). The V end lost 6 bases, the J end lost 0 bases, and 18 bases lay between the germline ends. This CDR3 region has 17 residues. Germline assignment: CDR1 SGHAT and CDR2 FQNNGV. CDR3 bases: TGTGCCAGCAGACAAGGGGGGCAAGCTAACTCCTACAATGAGCAGTTCTTC. Amino acids: CASRQGGQANSYNEQFF.

This clonotype showed up many times. The J gene is TRBJ2-7, the V gene TRBV18, with 11 bases lining up with TRBD2. V lost 3 bases and J lost 5; bases outside the gene matches: 9. The length of the CDR3 is 16 residues. The germline V gene has CDR1 KGHSH and CDR2 LQKENI. CDR3 sequence: CASSPPGGLAGHEQYF. In DNA form, the CDR3 reads TGTGCCAGCTCACCCCCGGGCGGACTAGCGGGTCACGAGCAGTACTTC.

The chain uses TRBV5-5 and TRBJ1-1; possibly TRBD1 for D (6 bases). This CDR3 has 16 amino acids. Germline CDR1 and CDR2: SGHKS and YYEKEE (reference sequence). V lost 2 bases to trimming and J lost 5 bases, with 19 bases between them. CDR3 region: CASSFSELGARTEAFF. The CDR3 nucleotides read TGTGCCAGCAGCTTTTCTGAATTGGGGGCGAGGACTGAAGCTTTCTTT.

This clonotype was seen a few times. The V and J genes are TRBV4-2 and TRBJ2-2, with D perhaps TRBD2 (6 bases). Trimming shortened V by 0 bases and J by 0 bases, and 14 bases separated the two germline ends. This CDR3 has 18 amino acids. Per germline, CDR1 LGHNA and CDR2 YNFKEQ. DNA for the CDR3: TGTGCCAGCAGCCAAGAGGGCCAGCGGGTAGCGAACACCGGGGAGCTGTTTTTT. It codes for CASSQEGQRVANTGELFF.

This clonotype occurred many times. The J gene is TRBJ2-2, the V gene TRBV11-2, with 7 positions matching TRBD1. The J segment lost 6 bases and the V segment lost 4 bases, leaving 8 bases of the junction unmatched. CDR3 length: 15 amino acids. From germline, CDR1 is SGHAT and CDR2 FQNNGV. The CDR3 bases are TGTGCCAGCAGCTCAAAGGGGGCGCTGGCCGGGGAGCTGTTTTTT. Protein product: CASSSKGALAGELFF.

This clonotype has at least ten counts. This chain connects TRBV5-1 to TRBJ2-7; 7 positions match TRBD1. The length of the CDR3 is 13 residues. V was pared by 3 bases and J by 5 bases, with 5 bases of the junction left unmatched. Germline lookup yields CDR1 SGHRS and CDR2 YFSETQ. Here the CDR3 reads CASSSGQFDEQYF. CDR3 in DNA: TGCGCCAGCAGCTCGGGACAGTTTGACGAGCAGTACTTC.

Many counts were recorded for this clonotype. The rearrangement uses TRBV6-2 or TRBV6-3 and TRBJ2-2; TRBD2 is a possible D gene (6 bases). This CDR3 has 17 residues. The germline gives CDR1 MNHEY, CDR2 SVGEGT. Trimming left V 7 bases short and J 5 bases short, with 23 bases between. The CDR3 loop is CASIHALRRAGTGELFF. The DNA of the CDR3 is TGTGCCAGCATCCACGCGCTCCGGAGGGCCGGGACCGGGGAGCTGTTTTTT.

The chain links TRBV12-3 or TRBV12-4 to TRBJ1-1; D remains ambiguous. V was clipped by 2 bases and J by 6 bases, with 7 bases between them. The CDR3 runs 12 residues. The CDR3 sequence is CASSLYVAEAFF. The CDR3, as DNA: TGTGCCAGCAGTTTATATGTAGCTGAAGCTTTCTTT.

This clonotype was detected ten times or more. This chain connects TRBV15 to TRBJ2-7, with D maybe TRBD1 (6 bases). Germline V CDR1 and CDR2: LNHNV, YYDKDF (reference sequence). V was cut by 4 bases and J by 3 bases, with 16 bases left in between. This CDR3 region has 15 residues. The CDR3 coding sequence is TGTGCCACCAGCATTGAGGGACACCCCGGCTACGAGCAGTACTTC. Amino acids: CATSIEGHPGYEQYF.

This clonotype is medium-sized. V gene TRBV7-6 combines with J gene TRBJ1-1; D unclear. CDR3 length: 13 amino acids. The V end lost 5 bases, the J end lost 0 bases, and 7 bases lay between the germline ends. Germline V CDR1 and CDR2: SGHVS, FNYEAQ. This CDR3 reads CASSADLNTEAFF. The CDR3 DNA sequence: TGTGCCAGCAGCGCAGACCTGAACACTGAAGCTTTCTTT.

This clonotype appeared many times. V usage is TRBV7-2 and J usage is TRBJ2-1; tentatively, D is TRBD2 (6 bases). V lost 6 bases and J lost 4, with 10 bases in between. Germline assignment: CDR1 SGHTA and CDR2 FQGNSA. This CDR3 is built from 13 residues. This CDR3 reads CASRGLRYNEQFF. The DNA of the CDR3 is TGTGCCAGCAGGGGACTCCGATACAATGAGCAGTTCTTC. The variable domain in full, with the rest retrieved from reference TRBV7-2 and TRBJ2-1, is GAGVSQSPSNKVTEKGKDVELRCDPISGHTALYWYRQSLGQGLEFLIYFQGNSAPDKSGLPSDRFSAERTGGSVSTLTIQRTQQEDSAVYLCASRGLRYNEQFFGPGTRLTVL.

This clonotype was picked up many times. This rearrangement joins TRBV7-9 to TRBJ1-5, with D hard to call. Trimming left V 1 base short and J 8 bases short, with 15 bases between. In germline, CDR1 is SEHNR, CDR2 FQNEAQ (reference sequence). The CDR3 contains 15 residues. CDR3 sequence: CASSLGAGFPEPQHF. CDR3 DNA sequence: TGTGCCAGCAGCTTAGGTGCGGGGTTCCCGGAGCCCCAGCATTTT.

This clonotype was seen a few times. The CDR3 sequence: CASSLAGQAGWNIQYF. The CDR3, as DNA: TGTGCCAGCAGCTTAGCGGGGCAGGCAGGGTGGAACATTCAGTACTTC. This chain joins TRBV7-2 and TRBJ2-4; TRBD1 might be the D (5 bases). The CDR3 covers 16 residues. Germline V gene sequence: CDR1 SGHTA, CDR2 FQGNSA. V was cut by 0 bases and J by 7 bases, with 16 bases left in between. Looking up the rest from reference TRBV7-2 and TRBJ2-4 gives the full variable domain: GAGVSQSPSNKVTEKGKDVELRCDPISGHTALYWYRQSLGQGLEFLIYFQGNSAPDKSGLPSDRFSAERTGGSVSTLTIQRTQQEDSAVYLCASSLAGQAGWNIQYFGAGTRLSVL.

Written as DNA, the CDR3 is TGTGCCAGCAGTCAACAGGGGGCCAGAGAGCAGTACTTC. Protein sequence: CASSQQGAREQYF. This sequence joins TRBV7-2 and TRBJ2-7; 9 bases are shared with TRBD1. CDR3 length: 13 residues. Germline values: CDR1 SGHTA, CDR2 FQGNSA. The junction had 7 bases not matched to a gene; V was cut back by 6 bases and J by 7 bases.

The table lists this clonotype with many counts. The rearrangement uses TRBV11-2 and TRBJ2-7, with 11 nucleotides matching TRBD1. The CDR3 totals 15 residues. V trimming: 6 bases; J trimming: 5 bases; junction bases outside the gene matches: 9. Germline lookup yields CDR1 SGHAT and CDR2 FQNNGV. The CDR3 nucleotides read TGTGCCAGCAGGGCCAGGGGACAGGGGGTTGACGAGCAGTACTTC. It codes for CASRARGQGVDEQYF.

By share, this clonotype ranks as medium-sized. The V call is TRBV7-8, the J call TRBJ2-7; D is uncertain. The CDR3 has 11 amino acids. The V end lost 4 bases, the J end lost 5 bases, and 6 bases lay between the germline ends. CDR1 and CDR2 (germline): SGHVS, FQNEAQ. Here the CDR3 DNA reads TGTGCCAGCAGCTATAGTCACGAGCAGTACTTC. It codes for CASSYSHEQYF.

This chain links TRBV5-1 with TRBJ2-7, with 9 bases lining up with TRBD2. The V segment lost 5 bases and the J segment 3 bases; nucleotides outside the gene matches: 9. The germline V gene encodes CDR1 SGHRS and CDR2 YFSETQ. This CDR3 region has 15 residues. The CDR3 region is CASRFGLAPDYEQYF. The CDR3 nucleotides are TGCGCCAGCAGGTTTGGACTAGCGCCTGACTACGAGCAGTACTTC.

This clonotype occurred many times. V is TRBV27 and J is TRBJ2-7; 12 positions agree with TRBD1. CDR3 size: 15 residues. The J segment lost 9 bases and the V segment lost 5 bases, leaving 11 bases of the junction unmatched. Germline V lookup: CDR1 MNHEY, CDR2 SMNVEV (reference sequence). This CDR3 is CASSPYGTGGRVQYF. The CDR3 nucleotides are TGTGCCAGCAGTCCCTACGGGACAGGGGGCCGGGTGCAGTACTTC.

This clonotype was picked up many times. The genes are TRBV28 and TRBJ2-4; tentative D call: TRBD2 (5 bases). The CDR3 extends over 12 amino acids. Germline V gene sequence: CDR1 MDHEN, CDR2 SYDVKM. V was cut by 2 bases and J by 6 bases, with 5 bases left in between. The CDR3 DNA sequence: TGTGCCAGCAGTTTACGGGGAAACATTCAGTACTTC. It encodes CASSLRGNIQYF.

In its sample, this clonotype was seen once. A junction end diverges from the germline sequence, so it may reflect a read error. This sequence joins TRBV10-3 and TRBJ2-2; possibly TRBD1 for D (7 bases). CDR3 length: 15 amino acids. Per the germline V gene, CDR1 is ENHRY and CDR2 is SYGVKD. CDR3 residues: CANSEQTGDSGELFF. The CDR3 bases are TGTGCCAACAGTGAGCAAACAGGGGACTCCGGGGAGCTGTTTTTT.

The sample holds many counts of this clonotype. CDR3 in amino acids: CASRQLAGHTDTQYF. The CDR3, as DNA: TGTGCCAGCAGACAACTAGCGGGTCACACAGATACGCAGTATTTT. The chain recombines TRBV7-8 with TRBJ2-3, with 9 bases aligning to TRBD2. This CDR3 has 15 residues. CDR1 and CDR2 from the germline V gene are SGHVS and FQNEAQ. Unmatched junction bases numbered 6, after V lost 6 bases and J lost 2 bases.